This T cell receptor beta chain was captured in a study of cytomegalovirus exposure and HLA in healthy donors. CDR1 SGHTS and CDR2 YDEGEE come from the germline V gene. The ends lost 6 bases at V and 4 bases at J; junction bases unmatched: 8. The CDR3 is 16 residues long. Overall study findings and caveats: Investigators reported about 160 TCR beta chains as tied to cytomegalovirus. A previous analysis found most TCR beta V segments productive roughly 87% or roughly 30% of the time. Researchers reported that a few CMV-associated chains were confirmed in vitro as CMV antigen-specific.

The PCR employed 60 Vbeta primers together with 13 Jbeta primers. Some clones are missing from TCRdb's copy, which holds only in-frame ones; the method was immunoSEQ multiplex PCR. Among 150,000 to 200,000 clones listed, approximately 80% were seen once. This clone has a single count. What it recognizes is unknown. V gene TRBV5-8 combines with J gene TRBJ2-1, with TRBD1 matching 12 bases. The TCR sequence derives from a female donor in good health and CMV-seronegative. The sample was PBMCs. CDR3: CASILRDRGRYNEQFF. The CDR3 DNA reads TGTGCCAGCATCCTCAGGGACAGGGGGCGATACAATGAGCAGTTCTTC. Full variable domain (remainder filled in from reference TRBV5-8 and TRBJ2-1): EAGVTQSPTHLIKTRGQQATLRCSPISGHTSVYWYQQALGLGLQFLLWYDEGEERNRGNFPPRFSGRQFPNYSSELNVNALELEDSALYLCASILRDRGRYNEQFFGPGTRLTVL.